The 25 T cell receptor beta chains listed next were all sequenced from one sample in a study of blood T cell repertoires in COVID-19. Repertoires were generated with immunoSEQ multiplex PCR, while TCRdb's copy carries only in-frame clones and drops some. Counted here are about 190,000 clones, about 80% occurring once; the ten biggest clones make up 5.5% to 8.5%. Sequencing input: peripheral blood. The source of these receptors is a man in his sixties with acute or convalescent COVID-19.

The chain links TRBV24-1 to TRBJ2-1; TRBD2 agrees at 12 bases. The CDR3 spans 13 residues. The V gene end was trimmed by 6 bases and the J gene end by 15 bases; junction bases not matched to a gene: 8. Germline CDR1 and CDR2: KGHDR and SFDVKD. In DNA, the CDR3 is TGTGCCACCAGTAAACTAGCGGGAGGTGGTTTGTTCTTC. Translated, it gives CATSKLAGGGLFF.

The chain joins TRBV7-3 to TRBJ2-3; D is possibly TRBD2 (7 bases). Germline lookup yields CDR1 SGHTA and CDR2 FQGTGA. CDR3 size: 14 residues. Trimming cost V 5 bases and J 0 bases, with 9 bases left between them. The CDR3, as DNA: TGTGCCAGCAGCAGGGGGGGAAGCACAGATACGCAGTATTTT. Amino acid sequence: CASSRGGSTDTQYF.

The chain uses TRBV30 and TRBJ1-1; tentative D call: TRBD1 (6 bases). Per germline, CDR1 GTSNPN and CDR2 SVGIG (reference sequence). V was shortened by 0 bases and J by 5 bases, with 22 bases between the two germline ends. CDR3 length: 17 residues. CDR3 in DNA: TGTGCCTGGAGTGTACATCGAGACGGAATAAGGGGGACTGAAGCTTTCTTT. It specifies CAWSVHRDGIRGTEAFF.

This clone is a singleton in its sample. V gene TRBV7-3 combines with J gene TRBJ2-3; 9 nucleotides line up with TRBD2. In germline, CDR1 is SGHTA, CDR2 FQGTGA. CDR3 length equals 16 residues. Unmatched junction bases numbered 2, after V lost 1 base and J lost 0 bases. CDR3 region: CASSLRLAESTDTQYF. The CDR3 DNA follows: TGTGCCAGCAGCTTAAGACTAGCGGAAAGCACAGATACGCAGTATTTT.

The V and J genes are TRBV29-1 and TRBJ2-5; D is uncertain. The V end was cut by 7 bases, the J end by 5 bases, with 8 bases between. The germline CDR1 and CDR2 sequences are SQVTM and ANQGSEA. This CDR3 has 10 residues. This CDR3 reads CSASLETQYF. The CDR3 DNA reads TGCAGCGCTTCCTTGGAGACCCAGTACTTC.

The chain links TRBV7-9 to TRBJ1-2, with 7 bases that match TRBD1. Germline V gene data show CDR1 as SEHNR and CDR2 as FQNEAQ (reference sequence). The junction had 3 bases not matched to a gene; V was cut back by 4 bases and J by 4 bases. This CDR3 contains 13 residues. CDR3 coding DNA: TGTGCCAGCAGCTCGGGACAGATCTATGGCTACACCTTC. This codes for CASSSGQIYGYTF.

This chain uses TRBV3-1 (or the pseudogene TRBV3-2) with TRBJ2-3, with 8 bases identical to TRBD2. The J segment lost 3 bases and the V segment lost 5 bases, leaving 7 bases of the junction unmatched. Per the germline V gene, CDR1 is LGHDT and CDR2 is YNNKEL (reference sequence). The CDR3 loop spans 15 amino acids. CDR3 sequence: CASSSSGGGTDTQYF. In DNA, the CDR3 is TGTGCCAGCAGCTCCAGCGGGGGAGGGACAGATACGCAGTATTTT.

The chain uses TRBV19 and TRBJ1-6; D not certain. This CDR3 is built from 16 residues. Germline V gene data show CDR1 as LNHDA and CDR2 as SQIVND (reference sequence). Trimming shortened V by 4 bases and J by 3 bases, and 13 bases separated the two germline ends. CDR3 residues: CASSTRQADYNSPLHF. CDR3 coding DNA: TGTGCCAGTAGTACTCGGCAGGCCGACTATAATTCACCCCTCCACTTT.

The V and J genes are TRBV2 and TRBJ2-2; unclear D gene. The CDR3 is made up of 16 amino acids. V shed 0 bases and J shed 1 base, with 9 bases lying between them. From germline, CDR1 is SNHLY and CDR2 FYNNEI. The CDR3 reads CASSEAGVRNTGELFF. The CDR3 coding sequence is TGTGCCAGCAGTGAAGCGGGCGTACGGAACACCGGGGAGCTGTTTTTT.

The V and J genes are TRBV6-5 and TRBJ1-6; 8 bases map to TRBD1. Germline CDR1 MNHEY, CDR2 SVGAGI. The CDR3 is 15 residues long. Unmatched junction bases numbered 12, after V lost 6 bases and J lost 11 bases. CDR3 loop: CASSRDRWIVPPLHF. The CDR3 region has the DNA TGTGCCAGCAGCCGGGACAGGTGGATTGTTCCACCCCTCCACTTT.

This chain connects TRBV7-3 to TRBJ2-5; D uncertain. Germline CDR1 SGHTA, CDR2 FQGTGA. This CDR3 is 13 amino acids long. With 3 bases removed from V and 3 bases from J, the gap between germline ends came to 8 bases. This CDR3 is CASSFNREETQYF. The CDR3 coding sequence is TGTGCCAGCAGCTTTAACAGAGAAGAGACCCAGTACTTC.

The CDR3 region has the DNA TGTGCCAGTAGTATAAGACGGAGGGGAAGCACTGAAGCTTTCTTT. Translation gives CASSIRRRGSTEAFF. V and J are TRBV19 and TRBJ1-1, with TRBD1 as a possible D gene (5 bases). The V gene lost 2 bases and the J gene lost 4 bases, with 14 bases spanning the gap. CDR1 LNHDA and CDR2 SQIVND come from the germline V gene (reference sequence). The CDR3 has 15 residues.

This clone was picked up one time. This chain uses TRBV7-2 with TRBJ2-4; TRBD1 matches at 10 bases. The CDR3 is made up of 14 amino acids. CDR1 SGHTA and CDR2 FQGNSA come from the germline V gene. Trimming took 5 bases from V and 7 from J; bases not matched to a gene: 5. In DNA form, the CDR3 reads TGTGCCAGCAGCCCGAGGACAGGGGGTAACATTCAGTACTTC. Its translation: CASSPRTGGNIQYF.

This clone was recorded only once. This chain links TRBV3-1 (or the pseudogene TRBV3-2) with TRBJ2-7; 8 nucleotides match TRBD2. The V and J ends lost 4 bases and 1 base, in that order; junction bases with no gene match: 9. The CDR3 contains 16 residues. Looked up from germline, CDR1 is LGHDT and CDR2 is YNNKEL (reference sequence). The CDR3 DNA reads as TGTGCCAGCAGCCCTGATCCCGGGACTAGATCCTACGAGCAGTACTTC. Translated: CASSPDPGTRSYEQYF.

This chain connects TRBV6-6 to TRBJ1-5; weak D call: TRBD1 (5 bases). In germline, CDR1 is MNHNY, CDR2 SVGAGI (reference sequence). Trimming cost V 2 bases and J 4 bases, with 12 bases left between them. The CDR3 contains 15 residues. The CDR3 nucleotides read TGTGCCAGCAGTTACCTGGACACTCGAAATCAGCCCCAGCATTTT. This encodes CASSYLDTRNQPQHF.

This chain connects TRBV2 to TRBJ2-1; D might be TRBD2 (5 bases). The ends were cut back, 2 bases at V and 9 bases at J, with 14 bases in the middle. Per germline, CDR1 SNHLY and CDR2 FYNNEI. The CDR3 consists of 14 residues. CDR3: CASSELAEVSEQFF. The DNA of the CDR3 is TGTGCCAGCAGTGAACTAGCCGAGGTTAGTGAGCAGTTCTTC.

This chain connects TRBV7-8 to TRBJ2-3; TRBD2 aligns across 11 bases. The CDR3 sequence is 16 residues long. Germline CDR1 is SGHVS and CDR2 is FQNEAQ. V lost 5 bases, J lost 8 bases, and 12 bases stayed unmatched. The CDR3 loop reads CASSLNPSGGTSTQYF. Here the CDR3 DNA reads TGTGCCAGCAGCCTTAACCCTAGCGGGGGGACAAGTACGCAGTATTTT.

This clone has only a few counts. V is TRBV19 and J is TRBJ1-2; D unclear. From germline, CDR1 is LNHDA and CDR2 SQIVND (reference sequence). Deletions cut 3 bases from V and 4 bases from J, with 21 bases between. The CDR3 totals 17 residues. Here the CDR3 reads CASSMSHERVWPYGYTF. The CDR3 DNA reads TGTGCCAGTAGTATGTCTCACGAGCGGGTTTGGCCCTATGGCTACACCTTC.

The gene calls are TRBV4-1 and TRBJ1-1, with D uncertain. CDR3 length: 15 amino acids. Trimming shortened V by 1 base and J by 2 bases, and 11 bases separated the two germline ends. Germline lookup yields CDR1 MGHRA and CDR2 YSYEKL. The DNA for the CDR3 is TGCGCCAGCAGCCAAGTTGGCCGAACCAACACTGAAGCTTTCTTT. This encodes CASSQVGRTNTEAFF.

V gene TRBV19 combines with J gene TRBJ1-3; TRBD1 aligns across 8 bases. Trimming removed 6 bases from V and 0 bases from J; junction bases left unmatched: 13. This CDR3 comprises 18 residues. Germline V gene data show CDR1 as LNHDA and CDR2 as SQIVND (reference sequence). This CDR3 is CASRPGQDSAGSGNTIYF. The CDR3 nucleotides are TGTGCCAGTAGACCGGGACAGGACAGTGCGGGCTCTGGAAACACCATATATTTT.

The chain recombines TRBV9 with TRBJ2-2; 9 positions agree with TRBD2. V shed 3 bases, J shed 5 bases, and the junction held 8 bases outside the gene matches. The CDR3 contains 16 residues. Germline assignment: CDR1 SGDLS and CDR2 YYNGEE. CDR3 DNA sequence: TGTGCCAGCAGCGCGGCGGCTAGCGGGGATACCGGGGAGCTGTTTTTT. Its translation is CASSAAASGDTGELFF.

The rearrangement uses TRBV24-1 and TRBJ2-1; a possible D gene is TRBD1 (6 bases). The CDR3 runs to 15 residues. Germline V gene lookup returns CDR1 KGHDR and CDR2 SFDVKD. Trimming removed 5 bases at V and 3 bases at J, with 13 bases between. The CDR3 region has the DNA TGTGCCACCAGTGGGGGGAAAGGGGGCTACAATGAGCAGTTCTTC. Its protein product is CATSGGKGGYNEQFF.

V gene TRBV5-1 combines with J gene TRBJ1-3; D is unclear. The CDR3 runs to 16 residues. Per the germline V gene, CDR1 is SGHRS and CDR2 is YFSETQ. The V end was cut by 4 bases, the J end by 4 bases, with 18 bases between. The CDR3 here is CASSPDPRVSGNTIYF. CDR3 nucleotide sequence: TGCGCCAGCAGCCCGGATCCCCGGGTTTCAGGAAACACCATATATTTT.

The V and J genes are TRBV6-5 and TRBJ2-7; TRBD1 might be the D (5 bases). There are 14 residues in the CDR3. Germline V gene data show CDR1 as MNHEY and CDR2 as SVGAGI. Trimming removed 6 bases at V and 1 base at J, with 13 bases between. The CDR3 DNA reads TGTGCCAGCAGGGACACTGGGGTATCCTACGAGCAGTACTTC. Protein sequence: CASRDTGVSYEQYF.

The genes are TRBV24-1 and TRBJ1-3; the D gene is possibly TRBD1 (6 bases). Looked up from germline, CDR1 is KGHDR and CDR2 is SFDVKD. This CDR3 spans 17 amino acids. The V end lost 4 bases, the J end lost 4 bases, and 19 bases lay between the germline ends. CDR3 coding DNA: TGTGCCACCAGTGACCTCCCAGGGGCGAATGGAGGAAACACCATATATTTT. This gives the protein CATSDLPGANGGNTIYF.